A single sample is the source of the 32 T cell receptor beta chains below, sequenced in a study of T-cell memory formation after mild COVID-19. TCRdb ran MiXCR on the 5' RACE reads and lists one entry per CDR3 protein. The table shows 250,000 to 300,000 distinct CDR3 sequences, with around 15% occurring only once. The source material was PBMCs or a T cell subset sorted from them (not recorded which). These receptors were taken from a man between 18 and 35 years old who had mild COVID-19 (a few samples of this study predate the infection). Cell type and time point are not known.

This clonotype was found a few times. The chain couples TRBV20-1 to TRBJ2-7; TRBD2 aligns across 8 bases. This CDR3 spans 14 amino acids. From germline, CDR1 is DFQATT and CDR2 SNEGSKA (reference sequence). J was trimmed by 2 bases and V by 3 bases; bases with no gene match: 6. The CDR3 spells CSARLGGATYEQYV. The CDR3 coding sequence is TGCAGTGCTAGGCTCGGGGGGGCGACCTACGAGCAGTACGTC.

The chain combines TRBV18 with TRBJ2-6; 8 nucleotides align to TRBD2. Germline CDR1 KGHSH, CDR2 LQKENI. V was pared by 3 bases and J by 0 bases, with 4 bases of the junction left unmatched. The CDR3 has 17 residues. The DNA for the CDR3 is TGTGCCAGCTCACCCCTGAGCGGGGGCTCTGGGGCCAACGTCCTGACTTTC. Encoded protein: CASSPLSGGSGANVLTF.

This clonotype occurred a few times. J is TRBJ2-7 and V is TRBV27, with 8 bases aligning to TRBD1. V gave up 6 bases and J gave up 5 bases; unmatched junction bases: 6. The CDR3 consists of 13 residues. Germline CDR1 and CDR2: MNHEY and SMNVEV (reference sequence). CDR3 coding DNA: TGTGCCAGCAGCGGTGGGACAGGCAACGAGCAGTACTTC. This gives the protein CASSGGTGNEQYF.

The genes are TRBV5-1 and TRBJ2-7; 7 nucleotides align to TRBD1. The CDR3 runs 14 residues. CDR1 SGHRS and CDR2 YFSETQ come from the germline V gene. V gave up 5 bases and J gave up 5 bases; unmatched junction bases: 10. The CDR3 here is CASSQTGPWDEQYF. The CDR3 DNA sequence: TGCGCCAGCAGTCAGACAGGGCCCTGGGACGAGCAGTACTTC.

V gene TRBV7-6 combines with J gene TRBJ2-3; D tentatively reads TRBD1 or TRBD2 (5 bases each). This CDR3 has 15 amino acids. The V gene lost 1 base and the J gene lost 4 bases, with 12 bases spanning the gap. Germline V gene lookup returns CDR1 SGHVS and CDR2 FNYEAQ. The CDR3 bases are TGTGCCAGCAGCTTAGGGGGGAGCTATGCAGATACGCAGTATTTT. It is translated as CASSLGGSYADTQYF.

This clonotype has more than one count but fewer than ten. The chain employs TRBV6-5 and TRBJ1-1; D not resolved. CDR1 and CDR2 (germline): MNHEY, SVGAGI. The CDR3 has 13 amino acids. Between the trimmed V and J ends, which lost 2 bases and 5 bases, there was a span of 9 bases. The CDR3 is CASSYGVGTEAFF. The CDR3 nucleotides are TGTGCCAGCAGTTACGGTGTCGGGACTGAAGCTTTCTTT.

This clonotype was found a few times. The V and J genes are TRBV20-1 and TRBJ2-5; D ambiguous. The CDR3 loop spans 12 amino acids. The ends were cut back, 5 bases at V and 4 bases at J, with 11 bases in the middle. Germline assignment: CDR1 DFQATT and CDR2 SNEGSKA (reference sequence). The DNA of the CDR3 is TGCAGTGCTCACGACGCGGCAGAGACCCAGTACTTC. Its protein is CSAHDAAETQYF.

This chain links TRBV7-2 with TRBJ1-5; maybe TRBD1 (6 bases). The CDR3 extends over 15 amino acids. CDR1 and CDR2 (germline): SGHTA, FQGNSA. The V end was cut by 5 bases, the J end by 2 bases, with 13 bases between. The CDR3 DNA reads as TGTGCCAGCAGCCCGGGACAAACGCGCAATCAGCCCCAGCATTTT. This gives the protein CASSPGQTRNQPQHF. Full variable domain (remainder filled in from reference TRBV7-2 and TRBJ1-5): GAGVSQSPSNKVTEKGKDVELRCDPISGHTALYWYRQSLGQGLEFLIYFQGNSAPDKSGLPSDRFSAERTGGSVSTLTIQRTQQEDSAVYLCASSPGQTRNQPQHFGDGTRLSIL.

This clonotype was picked up a small number of times. The chain couples TRBV23-1 to TRBJ1-1; D may be TRBD1 (5 bases). TRBV23-1 is filed as an ORF, its function uncertain. V dropped 0 bases and J dropped 4 bases, with 9 bases sitting between them. The CDR3 contains 14 residues. CDR3 DNA sequence: TGCGCCAGCAGTCAATCGGGCGGGGGCACTGAAGCTTTCTTT. Translated, it gives CASSQSGGGTEAFF.

In this sample, this clonotype turned up once. This chain links TRBV6-1 with TRBJ1-4; D unclear. The ends were cut back, 10 bases at V and 8 bases at J, with 17 bases in the middle. This CDR3 has 13 residues. Germline V lookup: CDR1 MNHNS, CDR2 SASEGT. The CDR3 DNA sequence: TGTGCCACCAACCGCCTCACGGGGGAAAAACTGTTTTTT. Encoded protein: CATNRLTGEKLFF.

This clonotype was picked up a small number of times. V gene TRBV20-1 combines with J gene TRBJ1-1, with 11 nucleotides matching TRBD1. The CDR3 length is 16 residues. Germline CDR1 is DFQATT and CDR2 is SNEGSKA (reference sequence). With V trimmed by 0 bases and J by 4 bases, 7 bases remained unmatched. CDR3 sequence (DNA): TGCAGTGCTAGAGATCCGGGGACAGGGGGTTTCACTGAAGCTTTCTTT. Translation gives CSARDPGTGGFTEAFF.

This chain connects TRBV6-5 to TRBJ1-3; the match to TRBD1 covers 7 bases. J was trimmed by 0 bases and V by 6 bases; bases with no gene match: 5. CDR3 size: 15 residues. Germline loops: CDR1 MNHEY, CDR2 SVGAGI. CDR3 in DNA: TGTGCCAGCAGGCACCAGGGGGTCTCTGGAAACACCATATATTTT. It yields the protein CASRHQGVSGNTIYF.

This clonotype was observed a few times. This could be a read error, since a much larger clone is one nucleotide away. V gene TRBV11-2 combines with J gene TRBJ2-1; 11 bases map to TRBD2. CDR3 size: 15 residues. The germline V gene encodes CDR1 SGHAT and CDR2 FQNNGV. The ends lost 2 bases at V and 5 bases at J; junction bases unmatched: 2. The DNA for the CDR3 is TGTGCCAGCAGCTTAATAGCGGGGGGGAACAATGAGCAGTTCTTC. This encodes CASSLIAGGNNEQFF. Full variable domain (outside the CDR3, taken from reference TRBV11-2 and TRBJ2-1): EAGVAQSPRYKIIEKRQSVAFWCNPISGHATLYWYQQILGQGPKLLIQFQNNGVVDDSQLPKDRFSAERLKGVDSTLKIQPAKLEDSAVYLCASSLIAGGNNEQFFGPGTRLTVL.

V and J are TRBV3-2 and TRBJ1-1; the table's D call TRBD1 went unverified against the DNA. TRBV3-2 is noted as a pseudogene. The CDR3 sequence is 16 residues long. The DNA of the CDR3 is TGTGCCAGCAGCCAAGCCTGGACAGGGATGAACACTGAAGCTTTCTTT. Amino acids: CASSQAWTGMNTEAFF.

This clonotype turned up a few times. The chain employs TRBV7-9 and TRBJ2-6, with a possible D match to TRBD2 (6 bases). Germline lookup yields CDR1 SEHNR and CDR2 FQNEAQ (reference sequence). V was cut by 5 bases and J by 0 bases, with 11 bases left in between. The CDR3 sequence is 16 residues long. CDR3 loop: CASSPGLFSGANVLTF. The DNA for the CDR3 is TGTGCCAGCAGCCCGGGACTCTTCTCTGGGGCCAACGTCCTGACTTTC.

This clonotype occurred many times. CDR3 nucleotides: TGTGCCAGCTCACCCGGAGGGATCGGTCAGCCCCAGCATTTT. Its translation: CASSPGGIGQPQHF. The chain carries TRBV18 and TRBJ1-5; D not resolved. CDR1 and CDR2 (germline): KGHSH, LQKENI. The CDR3 totals 14 residues. V dropped 3 bases and J dropped 6 bases, with 12 bases sitting between them.

V is TRBV27 and J is TRBJ1-1; 9 nucleotides agree with TRBD1. CDR1 is MNHEY, CDR2 SMNVEV, per germline (reference sequence). Trimming at V came to 6 bases and at J to 0 bases, leaving 2 bases not matched to a gene. The CDR3 loop spans 14 amino acids. CDR3 DNA sequence: TGTGCCAGCAGGGGACAGGGTCTGAACACTGAAGCTTTCTTT. Protein: CASRGQGLNTEAFF.

This clonotype was recorded a few times. The chain recombines TRBV3-1 with TRBJ2-7; 7 nucleotides agree with TRBD1. This CDR3 has 15 amino acids. Germline CDR1 LGHDT, CDR2 YNNKEL (reference sequence). Germline trimming cut 1 base from V and 2 bases from J; bases unmatched to any gene: 5. CDR3 nucleotides: TGTGCCAGCAGCCAAGCCCCAGGGGGAACCTACGAGCAGTACTTC. Its translation: CASSQAPGGTYEQYF.

This clonotype was picked up many times. This rearrangement joins TRBV6-2 or TRBV6-3 to TRBJ1-1, with D hard to call. Trimming took 8 bases from V and 0 from J, leaving 7 bases between them. Germline CDR1 and CDR2: MNHEY and SVGEGT. The CDR3 is made up of 12 amino acids. The chain's CDR3 is CASRRLNTEAFF. CDR3 sequence (DNA): TGTGCCAGCCGCCGATTGAACACTGAAGCTTTCTTT.

The chain uses TRBV5-1 and TRBJ2-5; 10 bases map to TRBD2. Germline CDR1 is SGHRS and CDR2 is YFSETQ. V gave up 4 bases and J gave up 1 base; unmatched junction bases: 7. The CDR3 loop spans 16 amino acids. CDR3 amino acids: CASSLRVAGGQETQYF. CDR3 DNA sequence: TGCGCCAGCAGCCTGCGGGTAGCGGGGGGCCAAGAGACCCAGTACTTC.

This clonotype was observed a handful of times. The chain employs TRBV2 and TRBJ1-2, with D perhaps matching TRBD1 (5 bases). V gave up 3 bases and J gave up 4 bases, with 6 bases separating them. Germline V gives CDR1 SNHLY, CDR2 FYNNEI. The CDR3 runs to 12 residues. The chain's CDR3 is CASSERGYGYTF. The CDR3 nucleotides are TGTGCCAGCAGTGAGAGGGGCTATGGCTACACCTTC.

This clonotype has just a few counts. This chain connects TRBV5-1 to TRBJ2-3, with TRBD1 matching over 8 bases. CDR3 size: 14 residues. Trimming cost V 2 bases and J 6 bases; bases outside gene matches: 5. Per germline, CDR1 SGHRS and CDR2 YFSETQ. The CDR3 reads CASSFQGARDTQYF. The CDR3 bases are TGCGCCAGCAGCTTCCAGGGGGCGAGGGATACGCAGTATTTT.

V is TRBV18 and J is TRBJ1-5; D gene ambiguous. The CDR3 covers 15 residues. Germline values: CDR1 KGHSH, CDR2 LQKENI. V lost 6 bases, J lost 0 bases, and 12 bases lay in between. CDR3 nucleotide sequence: TGTGCCAGCTCCCCAACATTCGATAGCAATCAGCCCCAGCATTTT. This encodes CASSPTFDSNQPQHF.

This sequence joins TRBV18 and TRBJ1-1, with a possible D match to TRBD1 (5 bases). The CDR3 has 15 amino acids. CDR1 KGHSH and CDR2 LQKENI come from the germline V gene. Between the trimmed V and J ends, which lost 3 bases and 2 bases, there was a span of 13 bases. This CDR3 reads CASSPYRGSNTEAFF. The CDR3 nucleotides are TGTGCCAGCTCACCTTATCGGGGGAGTAACACTGAAGCTTTCTTT.

J is TRBJ2-3 and V is TRBV7-9; D is unclear. V gave up 5 bases and J gave up 2 bases, with 11 bases separating them. CDR1 and CDR2 from the germline V gene are SEHNR and FQNEAQ (reference sequence). The CDR3 contains 14 residues. CDR3 nucleotide sequence: TGTGCCAGCAGCCCAAGGGCCGCCACAGATACGCAGTATTTT. Translated, it gives CASSPRAATDTQYF. The full variable domain, in which reference TRBV7-9 and TRBJ2-3 provide the parts outside the CDR3, is DTGVSQNPRHKITKRGQNVTFRCDPISEHNRLYWYRQTLGQGPEFLTYFQNEAQLEKSRLLSDRFSAERPKGSFSTLEIQRTEQGDSAMYLCASSPRAATDTQYFGPGTRLTVL.

V gene TRBV7-6 combines with J gene TRBJ2-2; D remains ambiguous. V lost 5 bases to trimming and J lost 7 bases, with 8 bases between them. Germline values: CDR1 SGHVS, CDR2 FNYEAQ. The CDR3 is made up of 12 amino acids. Written as DNA, the CDR3 is TGTGCCAGCAGCCCCTACAGCGGGGAGCTGTTTTTT. Amino acid sequence: CASSPYSGELFF.

Only a few counts were recorded for this clonotype. V usage is TRBV2 and J usage is TRBJ2-7; no definite D call. V was clipped by 8 bases and J by 2 bases, with 10 bases between them. CDR1 SNHLY and CDR2 FYNNEI come from the germline V gene. The CDR3 is 12 amino acids. CDR3 nucleotide sequence: TGTGCCAGCGCGAGGCAGACCTACGAGCAGTACTTC. This sequence encodes CASARQTYEQYF.

This clonotype is medium-sized in the sample. V is TRBV4-1 and J is TRBJ1-2; TRBD1 agrees at 8 bases. Germline lookup yields CDR1 MGHRA and CDR2 YSYEKL. Losses at the gene ends were 4 bases for V and 8 bases for J; bases not matched to a gene: 6. The CDR3 is made up of 13 amino acids. This CDR3 is CASSRDRGDGYTF. The DNA for the CDR3 is TGCGCCAGCAGCCGCGACAGGGGTGACGGCTACACCTTC.

This clonotype was detected many times. The CDR3 nucleotides read TGTGCCAGCAACCCGACAGGGGGGGAGACCCAGTACTTC. It yields the protein CASNPTGGETQYF. The V gene is TRBV12-3 or TRBV12-4, the J gene TRBJ2-5; 9 positions match TRBD1. The trim removed 7 bases at V and 5 bases at J, leaving 5 bases unmatched. The CDR3 sequence is 13 residues long.

The sample holds a few counts of this clonotype. J is TRBJ2-7 and V is TRBV5-1, with 10 positions matching TRBD1. J gave up 5 bases and V 3 bases, and 8 bases lay outside the gene matches. This CDR3 spans 15 amino acids. Germline V gene sequence: CDR1 SGHRS, CDR2 YFSETQ. In DNA form, the CDR3 reads TGCGCCAGCAGCTGGATGTCGGGACAGGGGAACGAGCAGTACTTC. Translating gives CASSWMSGQGNEQYF.

V and J are TRBV11-2 and TRBJ2-7, with TRBD2 identical over 12 bases. V lost 3 bases, J lost 2 bases, and 8 bases stayed unmatched. CDR1 is SGHAT and CDR2 is FQNNGV in the germline V gene. CDR3 length: 17 residues. The CDR3 nucleotides are TGTGCCAGCAGCTTCTTGACTAGCGGGGGACTACCCTACGAGCAGTACGTC. The encoded protein is CASSFLTSGGLPYEQYV.

This clonotype was detected a few times. The chain combines TRBV5-4 with TRBJ2-1; the D gene is possibly TRBD1 (6 bases). There are 16 residues in the CDR3. Germline lookup yields CDR1 SGHNT and CDR2 YYREEE (reference sequence). V lost 0 bases to trimming and J lost 10 bases, with 20 bases between them. The CDR3 region is CASSLGQVTLVGEQFF. The CDR3 region has the DNA TGTGCCAGCAGCTTGGGACAGGTGACCCTGGTCGGGGAGCAGTTCTTC.